A single sample is the source of the 3 T cell receptor beta chains below, sequenced in a study of cytomegalovirus exposure and HLA in healthy donors. The method was immunoSEQ multiplex PCR; TCRdb's version includes in-frame clones alone and lacks a portion of them. The table lists about 110,000 clones, more than 70% of them singletons. Sequenced input: PBMCs. Receptor source: a woman aged 18-35 years in good health and CMV-seronegative.

The chain has TRBV18 and TRBJ1-1, with a tentative D call TRBD1 (5 bases). CDR1 and CDR2 (germline): KGHSH, LQKENI. V was shortened by 4 bases and J by 1 base, with 13 bases between the two germline ends. CDR3 length: 15 amino acids. This CDR3 is CASSLYRPPNTEAFF. Written as DNA, the CDR3 is TGTGCCAGCTCACTTTACAGGCCACCGAACACTGAAGCTTTCTTT.

This chain connects TRBV7-8 to TRBJ2-7; 8 bases are shared with TRBD2. V shed 5 bases and J 5 bases; nucleotides not matched to a gene: 8. The CDR3 is 14 residues long. Germline V lookup: CDR1 SGHVS, CDR2 FQNEAQ. The CDR3 bases are TGTGCCAGCAGCCCGACCGAGCGGGGGAACGAGCAGTACTTC. This encodes CASSPTERGNEQYF.

The chain recombines TRBV11-2 with TRBJ2-7; 7 bases agree with TRBD1. The CDR3 is made up of 14 amino acids. V was clipped by 5 bases and J by 2 bases; unmatched bases: 6. The germline gives CDR1 SGHAT, CDR2 FQNNGV. CDR3: CASSPGGLAYEQYF. For the CDR3, the DNA is TGTGCCAGCAGCCCAGGGGGTCTTGCCTACGAGCAGTACTTC.